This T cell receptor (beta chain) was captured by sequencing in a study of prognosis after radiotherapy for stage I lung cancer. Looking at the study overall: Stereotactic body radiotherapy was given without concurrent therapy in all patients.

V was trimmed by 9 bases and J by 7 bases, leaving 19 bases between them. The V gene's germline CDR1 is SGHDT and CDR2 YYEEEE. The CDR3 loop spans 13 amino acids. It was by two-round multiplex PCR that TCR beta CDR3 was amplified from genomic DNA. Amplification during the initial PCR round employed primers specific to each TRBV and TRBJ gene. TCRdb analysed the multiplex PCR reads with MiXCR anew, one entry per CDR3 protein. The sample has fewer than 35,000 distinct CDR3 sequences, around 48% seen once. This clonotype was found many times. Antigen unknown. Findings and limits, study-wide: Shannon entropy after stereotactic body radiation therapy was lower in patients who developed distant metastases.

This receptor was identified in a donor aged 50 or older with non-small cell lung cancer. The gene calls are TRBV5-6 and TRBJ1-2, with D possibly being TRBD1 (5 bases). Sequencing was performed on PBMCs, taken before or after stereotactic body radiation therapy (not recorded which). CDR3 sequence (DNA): TGTGCCACCATGTACCGGGGCCGGAGTGGCTACACCTTC. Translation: CATMYRGRSGYTF.